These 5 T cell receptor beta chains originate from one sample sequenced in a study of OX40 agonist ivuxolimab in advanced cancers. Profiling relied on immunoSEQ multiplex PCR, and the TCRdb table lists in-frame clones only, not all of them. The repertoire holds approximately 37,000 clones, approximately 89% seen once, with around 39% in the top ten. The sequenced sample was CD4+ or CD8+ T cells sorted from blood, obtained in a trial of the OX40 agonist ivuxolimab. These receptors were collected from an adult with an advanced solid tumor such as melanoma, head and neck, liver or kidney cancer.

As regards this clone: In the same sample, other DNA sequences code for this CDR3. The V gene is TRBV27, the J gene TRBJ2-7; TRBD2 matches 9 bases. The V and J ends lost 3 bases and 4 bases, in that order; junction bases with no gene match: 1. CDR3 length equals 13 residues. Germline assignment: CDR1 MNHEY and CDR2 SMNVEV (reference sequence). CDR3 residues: CASSLAGGYEQYF. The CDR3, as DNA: TGTGCCAGCAGTTTGGCGGGGGGGTACGAGCAGTACTTC.

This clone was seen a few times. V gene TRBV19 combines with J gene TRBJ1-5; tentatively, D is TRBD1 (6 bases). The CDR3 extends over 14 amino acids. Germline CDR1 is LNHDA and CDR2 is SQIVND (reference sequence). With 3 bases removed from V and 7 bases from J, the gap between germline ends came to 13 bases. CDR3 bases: TGTGCCAGTAGTATCATTTCAGGGGAGCAGCCCCAGCATTTT. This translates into CASSIISGEQPQHF.

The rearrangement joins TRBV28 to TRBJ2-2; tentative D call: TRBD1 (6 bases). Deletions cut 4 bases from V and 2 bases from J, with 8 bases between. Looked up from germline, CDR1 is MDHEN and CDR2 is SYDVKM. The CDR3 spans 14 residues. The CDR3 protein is CASSSRGNTGELFF. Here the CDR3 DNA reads TGTGCCAGCAGTTCCAGGGGAAACACCGGGGAGCTGTTTTTT.

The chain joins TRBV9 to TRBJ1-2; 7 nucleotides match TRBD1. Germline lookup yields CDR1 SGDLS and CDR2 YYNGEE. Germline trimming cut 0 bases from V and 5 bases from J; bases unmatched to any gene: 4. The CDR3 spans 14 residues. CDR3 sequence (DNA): TGTGCCAGCAGCGTAGGTCAGGGGGATTATGGCTACACCTTC. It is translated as CASSVGQGDYGYTF.

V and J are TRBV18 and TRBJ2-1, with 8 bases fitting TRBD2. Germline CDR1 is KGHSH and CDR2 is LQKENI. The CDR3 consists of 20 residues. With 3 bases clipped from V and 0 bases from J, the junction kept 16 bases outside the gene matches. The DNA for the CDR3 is TGTGCCAGCTCACCGCAAACCTTCGGCGGGGGGCCGAGCTCCTACAATGAGCAGTTCTTC. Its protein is CASSPQTFGGGPSSYNEQFF.